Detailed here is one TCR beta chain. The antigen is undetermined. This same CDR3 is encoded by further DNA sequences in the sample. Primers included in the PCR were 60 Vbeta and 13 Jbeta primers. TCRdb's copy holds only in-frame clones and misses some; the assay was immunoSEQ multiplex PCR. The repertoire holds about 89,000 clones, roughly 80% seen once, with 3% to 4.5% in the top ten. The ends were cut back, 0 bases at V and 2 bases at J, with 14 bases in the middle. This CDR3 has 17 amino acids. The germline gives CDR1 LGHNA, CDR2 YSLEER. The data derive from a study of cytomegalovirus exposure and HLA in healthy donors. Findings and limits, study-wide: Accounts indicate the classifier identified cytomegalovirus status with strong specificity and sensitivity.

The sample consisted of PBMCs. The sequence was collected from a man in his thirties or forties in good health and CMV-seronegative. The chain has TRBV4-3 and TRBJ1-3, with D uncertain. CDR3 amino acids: CASSQEIYSLTGNTIYF. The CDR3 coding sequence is TGCGCCAGCAGCCAAGAAATTTACAGTTTAACTGGAAACACCATATATTTT.